The clone carrying this T cell receptor (beta chain) was seen once. Its antigen is undetermined. The sample originates from a study of post-analysis software for immune sequencing data. At the level of the study: Patients with relapsing-remitting, secondary progressive and progressive-relapsing multiple sclerosis courses were all represented. Overall study results and limits: Strong co-clustering by F measure was seen for same-batch samples. Controls' normalized Chao1 diversity significantly exceeded that of multiple sclerosis patients. Patients showed TRBV5-6, TRBV5-1 and TRBV20-1 among five TRBV segments more frequent than in controls.

This CDR3 spans 14 amino acids. The germline V gene has CDR1 ENHRY and CDR2 SYGVKD. Between the trimmed V and J ends, which lost 2 bases and 4 bases, there was a span of 9 bases. Libraries were made from TCR beta cDNA, and they carried unique molecular identifiers. Roughly 450,000 cDNA molecules came from approximately 1 to 10 million T cells. TCRdb recomputed calls from the PCR reads with MiXCR, one row per CDR3 protein. The sample lists roughly 620,000 distinct CDR3 sequences, around 44% occurring once. The receptor comes from a girl aged 10 to 17 with multiple sclerosis. The specimen was blood. The J gene is TRBJ2-1, the V gene TRBV10-3; no firm D call. The CDR3 coding sequence is TGTGCCATCAGTGAGGAAATTCGGTACAATGAGCAGTTCTTC. The encoded protein is CAISEEIRYNEQFF.